This passage covers 27 T cell receptor beta chains from one sample sequenced in a study of cytomegalovirus exposure and HLA in healthy donors. Only in-frame clones appear in the TCRdb table, and some are missing; sequencing was by immunoSEQ multiplex PCR. The sample has under 400,000 clones, roughly 90% seen once; the top ten hold approximately 0.8%. Material: PBMCs. These receptors originate from a woman aged 18-30 years in good health and CMV-seronegative.

The chain combines TRBV2 with TRBJ2-3, with TRBD2 matching 7 bases. The CDR3 totals 16 residues. After removal of 5 bases from V and 3 bases from J, the junction contained 11 bases not matched to a gene. Germline V gene data show CDR1 as SNHLY and CDR2 as FYNNEI. The CDR3 here is CASSRRGGVGTDTQYF. The CDR3 DNA reads TGTGCCAGCAGTCGCCGCGGGGGTGTGGGGACAGATACGCAGTATTTT.

This chain joins TRBV28 and TRBJ2-2; 7 bases agree with TRBD1. There are 13 residues in the CDR3. The ends lost 5 bases at V and 4 bases at J; junction bases unmatched: 1. CDR1 is MDHEN, CDR2 SYDVKM, per germline. The CDR3 region has the DNA TGTGCCAGCAGTAGGGGGCTCACCGGGGAGCTGTTTTTT. It specifies CASSRGLTGELFF.

The J gene is TRBJ2-7, the V gene TRBV28; D is unresolved. Germline V gene sequence: CDR1 MDHEN, CDR2 SYDVKM. Trimming left V 2 bases short and J 6 bases short, with 14 bases between. There are 14 residues in the CDR3. The CDR3 coding sequence is TGTGCCAGCAGTTTAACCCCCCTCGGAGCCGAGCAGTACTTC. Translating it yields CASSLTPLGAEQYF.

The chain links TRBV18 to TRBJ1-2, with D possibly matching TRBD1 (5 bases). From germline, CDR1 is KGHSH and CDR2 LQKENI. The CDR3 spans 13 residues. The germline V and J ends were trimmed by 3 bases and 2 bases, with 7 bases remaining between them. CDR3 in DNA: TGTGCCAGCTCACCTGACAGAAACTATGGCTACACCTTC. This translates into CASSPDRNYGYTF.

The chain couples TRBV5-1 to TRBJ1-2; D uncertain. Germline CDR1 and CDR2: SGHRS and YFSETQ. Deletions cut 5 bases from V and 8 bases from J, with 19 bases between. This CDR3 is 14 amino acids long. Here the CDR3 DNA reads TGCGCCAGCAGTTCGCCGGGATCTGTGGAAGGCTACACCTTC. Protein: CASSSPGSVEGYTF.

CDR3 amino acids: CSAMDLAGEFF. The CDR3 region has the DNA TGCAGTGCTATGGACCTAGCGGGGGAGTTCTTC. V is TRBV20-1 and J is TRBJ2-1, with TRBD2 matching 10 bases. CDR1 DFQATT and CDR2 SNEGSKA come from the germline V gene (reference sequence). V dropped 4 bases and J dropped 14; count of bases not matched to a gene: 5. The length of the CDR3 is 11 residues.

The J gene is TRBJ2-7, the V gene TRBV9; TRBD1 aligns across 7 bases. Per germline, CDR1 SGDLS and CDR2 YYNGEE. J gave up 0 bases and V 2 bases, and 5 bases lay outside the gene matches. The CDR3 has 15 amino acids. The CDR3 DNA sequence: TGTGCCAGCAGCGTGGGGGACAGTAGCTCCTACGAGCAGTACTTC. This translates into CASSVGDSSSYEQYF.

The chain links TRBV6-5 to TRBJ1-1; tentatively, D is TRBD1 (5 bases). V shed 7 bases and J shed 4 bases, with 16 bases lying between them. From germline, CDR1 is MNHEY and CDR2 SVGAGI. There are 14 residues in the CDR3. The CDR3 sequence: CASTKSPGVTEAFF. The DNA of the CDR3 is TGTGCCAGCACAAAATCCCCGGGGGTCACTGAAGCTTTCTTT.

The gene calls are TRBV7-8 and TRBJ2-7; D unresolved. The CDR3 contains 12 residues. Germline V gene sequence: CDR1 SGHVS, CDR2 FQNEAQ. V was cut by 5 bases and J by 5 bases, with 10 bases left in between. Here the CDR3 DNA reads TGTGCCAGCAGCCAAAACGGAGACGAGCAGTACTTC. Protein product: CASSQNGDEQYF.

The V and J genes are TRBV2 and TRBJ2-2; TRBD2 matches 7 bases. V shed 6 bases and J 4 bases; nucleotides not matched to a gene: 8. Per germline, CDR1 SNHLY and CDR2 FYNNEI. This CDR3 contains 15 residues. The CDR3 coding sequence is TGTGCCAGCAGGTCTACGGGAGGCAGCACCGGGGAGCTGTTTTTT. Translated: CASRSTGGSTGELFF.

This clone has only one observation. This sequence joins TRBV4-1 and TRBJ1-1; no clear D gene. This CDR3 region has 14 residues. Germline loops: CDR1 MGHRA, CDR2 YSYEKL. The germline V and J ends were trimmed by 3 bases and 2 bases, with 10 bases remaining between them. CDR3 sequence (DNA): TGCGCCAGCAGCCATGTCTTCCTCAACACTGAAGCTTTCTTT. Amino acid sequence: CASSHVFLNTEAFF.

This clone was recorded once. CDR3: CASSSAGGYGYTF. CDR3 nucleotides: TGTGCCAGCAGTTCGGCCGGGGGCTATGGCTACACCTTC. V gene TRBV7-9 combines with J gene TRBJ1-2; weak D call: TRBD1 (5 bases). Germline-derived CDR1 and CDR2 are SEHNR and FQNEAQ (reference sequence). This CDR3 has 13 amino acids. V lost 6 bases and J lost 4, with 12 bases in between.

The chain employs TRBV29-1 and TRBJ2-7; D is possibly TRBD2 (6 bases). This CDR3 has 14 residues. V was pared by 4 bases and J by 7 bases, with 20 bases between. Germline V gene sequence: CDR1 SQVTM, CDR2 ANQGSEA. The CDR3 sequence is CSVVTGGDIEEQYF. CDR3 nucleotides: TGCAGCGTTGTGACCGGAGGGGATATCGAAGAGCAGTACTTC.

This chain joins TRBV28 and TRBJ2-1; a weak D match, TRBD1 (6 bases). This CDR3 has 11 amino acids. V lost 11 bases and J lost 8, with 13 bases in between. In germline, CDR1 is MDHEN, CDR2 SYDVKM. The CDR3 protein is CAVEGGYEQFF. CDR3 coding DNA: TGTGCCGTTGAAGGGGGTTATGAGCAGTTCTTC.

V is TRBV10-3 and J is TRBJ2-3; 9 bases are shared with TRBD1. J was trimmed by 3 bases and V by 5 bases; bases with no gene match: 12. Germline CDR1 ENHRY, CDR2 SYGVKD. The length of the CDR3 is 17 residues. The CDR3 DNA is TGTGCCATCAGTCCCCATGGAAACAGGGGGCAAACAGATACGCAGTATTTT. This translates into CAISPHGNRGQTDTQYF.

This chain links TRBV27 with TRBJ2-1; 7 bases are a match to TRBD2. Germline V gene data show CDR1 as MNHEY and CDR2 as SMNVEV (reference sequence). The CDR3 loop spans 14 amino acids. V was pared by 7 bases and J by 4 bases, with 7 bases of the junction left unmatched. The CDR3 is CASKSLAAYNEQFF. CDR3 sequence (DNA): TGTGCCAGCAAGAGTCTAGCGGCTTACAATGAGCAGTTCTTC.

The chain joins TRBV11-2 to TRBJ1-5, with D possibly being TRBD1 (6 bases). This CDR3 comprises 16 residues. The V gene's germline CDR1 is SGHAT and CDR2 FQNNGV. V was pared by 5 bases and J by 4 bases, with 18 bases between. The CDR3 sequence: CASSPFSGTSNQPQHF. CDR3 DNA: TGTGCCAGCAGCCCCTTCTCCGGGACAAGTAATCAGCCCCAGCATTTT.

V and J are TRBV19 and TRBJ1-4; 9 bases map to TRBD1. V shed 4 bases, J shed 6 bases, and the junction held 6 bases outside the gene matches. This CDR3 has 15 residues. Germline CDR1 and CDR2: LNHDA and SQIVND (reference sequence). CDR3 residues: CASSRHRGLDEKLFF. The CDR3 DNA is TGTGCCAGTAGTAGGCACAGGGGGCTCGATGAAAAACTGTTTTTT.

This clone was found once. This chain joins TRBV7-8 and TRBJ2-7; tentatively, D is TRBD2 (7 bases). CDR3 length equals 15 residues. The germline CDR1 and CDR2 sequences are SGHVS and FQNEAQ. V dropped 5 bases and J dropped 5 bases, with 19 bases sitting between them. In DNA, the CDR3 is TGTGCCAGCAGCAAGAGGGGGGGGGACTTCCACGAGCAGTACTTC. It codes for CASSKRGGDFHEQYF. The full variable domain, its missing parts supplied by reference TRBV7-8 and TRBJ2-7, is GAGVSQSPRYKVAKRGQDVALRCDPISGHVSLFWYQQALGQGPEFLTYFQNEAQLDKSGLPSDRFFAERPEGSVSTLKIQRTQQEDSAVYLCASSKRGGDFHEQYFGPGTRLTVT.

A single count supports this clone. The chain employs TRBV6-4 and TRBJ1-2, with 7 bases lining up with TRBD1. After removal of 2 bases from V and 8 bases from J, the junction contained 11 bases not matched to a gene. The CDR3 sequence is 15 residues long. From germline, CDR1 is MRHNA and CDR2 SNTAGT. CDR3 region: CASSDGEQGLQGYTF. The CDR3 DNA reads as TGTGCCAGCAGTGACGGGGAACAGGGGCTTCAAGGCTACACCTTC.

This chain connects TRBV2 to TRBJ2-5; 12 nucleotides align to TRBD2. The junction had 9 bases not matched to a gene; V was cut back by 4 bases and J by 9 bases. There are 15 residues in the CDR3. Germline CDR1 and CDR2: SNHLY and FYNNEI. The CDR3 is CASSVGLAGRAAQYF. In nucleotides, the CDR3 is TGTGCCAGCAGTGTAGGACTAGCGGGACGAGCGGCCCAGTACTTC.

V and J are TRBV5-4 and TRBJ1-2; 7 bases match TRBD1. In germline, CDR1 is SGHNT, CDR2 YYREEE (reference sequence). This CDR3 has 14 amino acids. The J segment lost 7 bases and the V segment lost 6 bases, leaving 12 bases of the junction unmatched. The CDR3 DNA reads TGTGCCAGCACAGACAGGGTCGGGGCCTTTGGCTACACCTTC. Protein: CASTDRVGAFGYTF.

This sequence joins TRBV6-5 and TRBJ2-1; D possibly corresponds to TRBD1 (5 bases). This CDR3 is 12 amino acids long. V was trimmed by 8 bases and J by 9 bases, leaving 14 bases between them. CDR1 is MNHEY and CDR2 is SVGAGI in the germline V gene. CDR3 protein: CASGPPGAEQFF. CDR3 in DNA: TGTGCCAGCGGCCCTCCTGGGGCTGAGCAGTTCTTC.

This chain connects TRBV9 to TRBJ2-1; 8 bases are shared with TRBD1. V lost 4 bases, J lost 7 bases, and 7 bases stayed unmatched. The CDR3 loop spans 14 amino acids. The germline gives CDR1 SGDLS, CDR2 YYNGEE. The CDR3 spells CASSPGQGLNEQFF. CDR3 DNA sequence: TGTGCCAGCAGCCCCGGACAGGGCCTTAATGAGCAGTTCTTC.

This clone was seen once. This sample includes further DNA sequences coding for the same CDR3. CDR3 sequence: CSGLGSGGTDTQYF. The CDR3 nucleotides are TGCAGCGGCTTAGGAAGCGGGGGAACAGATACGCAGTATTTT. The chain uses TRBV29-1 and TRBJ2-3; 8 positions agree with TRBD2. This CDR3 region has 14 residues. Germline CDR1 SQVTM, CDR2 ANQGSEA. Trimming at V came to 7 bases and at J to 3 bases, leaving 9 bases not matched to a gene.

The chain couples TRBV18 to TRBJ1-4, with 7 nucleotides matching TRBD1. CDR3 size: 16 residues. CDR1 and CDR2 (germline): KGHSH, LQKENI. V lost 4 bases and J lost 8; bases outside the gene matches: 13. This chain's CDR3 is CASSRGTEHGGEKLFF. DNA for the CDR3: TGTGCCAGCTCACGAGGGACAGAGCACGGAGGGGAAAAACTGTTTTTT.

The V call is TRBV5-7, the J call TRBJ1-2; weak D call: TRBD1 (6 bases). TRBV5-7 is an open reading frame whose function is uncertain. Between the trimmed V and J ends, which lost 0 bases and 7 bases, there was a span of 16 bases. The CDR3 spans 15 residues. The CDR3 DNA reads TGTGCCAGCAGCTTGGAGGATCCAGGGGAGGGTGGCTACACCTTC. It codes for CASSLEDPGEGGYTF.